Each of the 22 T cell receptor beta chains below was sequenced from the same sample in a study of T cells in Graves' hyperthyroidism and ophthalmopathy. Template material for amplifying TCR beta CDR3 regions consisted of RNA transcripts. An initial round of RT-PCR targeting the TCR CDR3 relied on the HTBI primer set. TCRdb passed the multiplex PCR reads through MiXCR, listing each CDR3 protein once. Here the sample spans about 330,000 distinct CDR3 sequences, around 15% being singletons. Sequencing was done on a sample of blood. The receptors here all came from a woman in her thirties or forties with Graves' ophthalmopathy.

This clonotype was detected many times. This chain joins TRBV2 and TRBJ1-5, with D perhaps matching TRBD1 (5 bases). Germline assignment: CDR1 SNHLY and CDR2 FYNNEI. The CDR3 runs to 13 residues. Trimming stripped 7 bases from V and 3 bases from J, with 10 bases between. CDR3 sequence (DNA): TGTGCCAGCACATCAGGGCTCAATCAGCCCCAGCATTTT. Protein sequence: CASTSGLNQPQHF.

V usage is TRBV19 and J usage is TRBJ2-2; the match to TRBD1 covers 10 bases. With V trimmed by 8 bases and J by 6 bases, 12 bases remained unmatched. The CDR3 consists of 16 residues. Germline V gene sequence: CDR1 LNHDA, CDR2 SQIVND (reference sequence). The CDR3 DNA reads as TGTGCCAGTTTACCCTGGGACAGGGGATTCGCCGGGGAGCTGTTTTTT. It encodes CASLPWDRGFAGELFF. The entire variable domain, with the rest obtained from reference TRBV19 and TRBJ2-2, is as follows: DGGITQSPKYLFRKEGQNVTLSCEQNLNHDAMYWYRQDPGQGLRLIYYSQIVNDFQKGDIAEGYSVSREKKESFPLTVTSAQKNPTAFYLCASLPWDRGFAGELFFGEGSRLTVL.

This clonotype has at least ten counts. The J gene is TRBJ2-5, the V gene TRBV12-3 or TRBV12-4; D is unclear. The CDR3 runs to 10 residues. V was cut by 10 bases and J by 1 base, with 4 bases left in between. The CDR3 sequence is CATSQETQYF. In DNA, the CDR3 is TGTGCCACCTCCCAAGAGACCCAGTACTTC.

Ten or more counts support this clonotype. This chain joins TRBV12-3 or TRBV12-4 and TRBJ2-6; the D is unclear. V lost 1 base to trimming and J lost 0 bases, with 4 bases between them. The CDR3 is 15 amino acids. This CDR3 reads CASSLEPSGANVLTF. CDR3 nucleotide sequence: TGTGCCAGCAGTTTAGAACCCTCTGGGGCCAACGTCCTGACTTTC.

This clonotype occurred a few times. This chain links TRBV30 with TRBJ1-4; D is perhaps TRBD1 (5 bases). The CDR3 spans 13 residues. Germline V gene sequence: CDR1 GTSNPN, CDR2 SVGIG (reference sequence). V lost 2 bases and J 3 bases, leaving 7 bases between the germline ends. For the CDR3, the DNA is TGTGCCTGGAGTCGGGGGGCTAATGAAAAACTGTTTTTT. Translation: CAWSRGANEKLFF.

The CDR3 region is CASSVDFYGYTF. DNA of the CDR3: TGTGCCAGCAGCGTAGATTTCTATGGCTACACCTTC. V usage is TRBV9 and J usage is TRBJ1-2, with D unclear. The CDR3 length is 12 residues. The germline V gene has CDR1 SGDLS and CDR2 YYNGEE. V dropped 0 bases and J dropped 4 bases, with 4 bases sitting between them.

A single count supports this clonotype. The chain recombines TRBV30 with TRBJ2-3; unclear D gene. The germline V gene has CDR1 GTSNPN and CDR2 SVGIG (reference sequence). The V and J ends lost 2 bases and 1 base respectively, with 10 bases between them. The CDR3 extends over 14 amino acids. The CDR3 DNA sequence: TGTGCCTGGAGTCGAGGAGAGGGCACAGATACGCAGTATTTT. Translating gives CAWSRGEGTDTQYF.

This clonotype has more than one count but fewer than ten. The rearrangement joins TRBV5-6 to TRBJ1-1; D is undetermined. V was trimmed by 1 base and J by 4 bases, leaving 11 bases between them. Germline CDR1 is SGHDT and CDR2 is YYEEEE. The CDR3 runs 14 residues. The CDR3 reads CASSLTWGGTEAFF. CDR3 sequence (DNA): TGTGCCAGCAGCTTGACATGGGGTGGCACTGAAGCTTTCTTT.

The chain combines TRBV3-1 with TRBJ1-3; no firm D call. Per the germline V gene, CDR1 is LGHDT and CDR2 is YNNKEL (reference sequence). Trimming left V 1 base short and J 0 bases short, with 13 bases between. The CDR3 consists of 17 residues. This CDR3 is CASSQVGGRPSGNTIYF. The CDR3 DNA is TGTGCCAGCAGCCAAGTCGGTGGGCGCCCCTCTGGAAACACCATATATTTT.

This clonotype was seen only once. The V and J genes are TRBV7-6 and TRBJ1-2, with D possibly being TRBD1 (5 bases). Trimming shortened V by 5 bases and J by 8 bases, and 18 bases separated the two germline ends. There are 14 residues in the CDR3. Germline V gene data show CDR1 as SGHVS and CDR2 as FNYEAQ. CDR3 in amino acids: CASSPVRSRQGYTF. The CDR3 nucleotides are TGTGCCAGCAGCCCTGTGAGGTCTCGACAGGGCTACACCTTC.

This clonotype was detected many times. The chain uses TRBV28 and TRBJ1-1; TRBD1 matches at 8 bases. V trimming: 5 bases; J trimming: 4 bases; junction bases outside the gene matches: 9. This CDR3 spans 15 amino acids. The germline V gene has CDR1 MDHEN and CDR2 SYDVKM. CDR3 in amino acids: CASSPATGAGTEAFF. The DNA of the CDR3 is TGTGCCAGCAGTCCGGCGACAGGGGCGGGCACTGAAGCTTTCTTT.

This clonotype was detected many times. V usage is TRBV6-1 and J usage is TRBJ2-3; D gene uncertain. The CDR3 has 15 residues. Looked up from germline, CDR1 is MNHNS and CDR2 is SASEGT. Trimming pared 3 bases from V and 1 base from J, leaving 11 bases between. The CDR3 nucleotides read TGTGCCAGCAGTGAGGATCGGCTCCGCACAGATACGCAGTATTTT. Residues: CASSEDRLRTDTQYF.

This clonotype was observed many times. The rearrangement uses TRBV20-1 and TRBJ2-7, with 8 bases identical to TRBD2. The CDR3 covers 13 residues. Per the germline V gene, CDR1 is DFQATT and CDR2 is SNEGSKA (reference sequence). The trim removed 6 bases at V and 5 bases at J, leaving 9 bases unmatched. For the CDR3, the DNA is TGCAGTGCCCTGGGACTAGATAACCACGAGCAGTACTTC. It yields the protein CSALGLDNHEQYF.

The CDR3 loop reads CASSIASAQFYGYTF. In nucleotides, the CDR3 is TGTGCCAGTAGTATAGCTTCAGCTCAATTCTATGGCTACACCTTC. V is TRBV19 and J is TRBJ1-2; D not certain. This CDR3 is built from 15 residues. Germline CDR1 LNHDA, CDR2 SQIVND (reference sequence). Trimming cost V 1 base and J 4 bases, with 13 bases left between them.

The CDR3: CASSYRRGNSYEQYF. The CDR3, as DNA: TGTGCCAGCAGCTACAGACGGGGAAACTCCTACGAGCAGTACTTC. The chain has TRBV11-1 and TRBJ2-7, with a possible D match to TRBD2 (5 bases). The V and J ends lost 4 bases and 0 bases respectively, with 13 bases between them. CDR1 and CDR2 (germline): SGHAT, FQDESV (reference sequence). The CDR3 runs to 15 residues. The entire variable domain, with the rest obtained from reference TRBV11-1 and TRBJ2-7, is as follows: EAEVAQSPRYKITEKSQAVAFWCDPISGHATLYWYRQILGQGPELLVQFQDESVVDDSQLPKDRFSAERLKGVDSTLKIQPAELGDSAMYLCASSYRRGNSYEQYFGPGTRLTVT.

This clonotype was counted at least ten times. The chain joins TRBV27 to TRBJ2-1, with D perhaps matching TRBD2 (6 bases). Trimming left V 2 bases short and J 5 bases short, with 16 bases between. Germline V gives CDR1 MNHEY, CDR2 SMNVEV (reference sequence). This CDR3 is built from 16 residues. The CDR3 DNA reads TGTGCCAGCAGTTTACCTACCGGGACTTTGAACAATGAGCAGTTCTTC. Translating gives CASSLPTGTLNNEQFF.

Comment on this clonotype: This may stem from a read error, because a much larger clone lies one nucleotide away. The genes are TRBV28 and TRBJ2-1; D remains unclear. Germline CDR1 MDHEN, CDR2 SYDVKM. This CDR3 is 12 amino acids long. The CDR3 region has the DNA TGTGCCAACAGTTTACTGGCATATGAGCAGTTCTTC. Its protein product is CANSLLAYEQFF. Together with reference TRBV28 and TRBJ2-1, the CDR3 gives the full variable domain: DVKVTQSSRYLVKRTGEKVFLECVQDMDHENMFWYRQDPGLGLRLIYFSYDVKMKEKGDIPEGYSVSREKKERFSLILESASTNQTSMYLCANSLLAYEQFFGPGTRLTVL.

The chain is built from TRBV6-1 and TRBJ1-5; no clear D. Trimming pared 6 bases from V and 0 bases from J, leaving 12 bases between. The CDR3 totals 15 residues. Per the germline V gene, CDR1 is MNHNS and CDR2 is SASEGT. The CDR3 sequence is CASSRDLNSNQPQHF. The CDR3 bases are TGTGCCAGCAGCCGGGATTTAAATAGCAATCAGCCCCAGCATTTT.

Of note for this clonotype: This sequence may be a read error, since a much larger clone differs from it by one base. The chain employs TRBV7-9 and TRBJ1-2; D might be TRBD1 (6 bases). CDR3 length equals 15 residues. Germline CDR1 is SEHNR and CDR2 is FQNEAQ (reference sequence). Deletions cut 5 bases from V and 4 bases from J, with 17 bases between. CDR3 region: CASSTGQNMSYGYTF. CDR3 bases: TGTGCCAGCAGCACCGGACAGAATATGAGCTATGGCTACACCTTC.

The sample holds many counts of this clonotype. The gene calls are TRBV27 and TRBJ2-3; 7 positions agree with TRBD2. The length of the CDR3 is 14 residues. Germline CDR1 MNHEY, CDR2 SMNVEV (reference sequence). V lost 7 bases, J lost 1 base, and 5 bases stayed unmatched. The CDR3 loop is CASTPLAGTDTQYF. The CDR3 nucleotides are TGTGCCAGCACCCCTCTAGCGGGCACAGATACGCAGTATTTT.

CDR3 region: CASKPGGTYNEQFF. The CDR3 region has the DNA TGTGCCAGCAAACCGGGCGGGACCTACAATGAGCAGTTCTTC. The rearrangement links TRBV11-1 to TRBJ2-1, with a weak D call TRBD2 (6 bases). CDR1 is SGHAT, CDR2 FQDESV, per germline (reference sequence). Trimming stripped 7 bases from V and 2 bases from J, with 12 bases between. The CDR3 spans 14 residues.

This clonotype was found many times. The chain's CDR3 is CASSLTSGAYNEQFF. The CDR3, as DNA: TGTGCCAGCAGCCTCACCTCGGGGGCCTACAATGAGCAGTTCTTC. The rearrangement uses TRBV11-3 and TRBJ2-1, with D tentatively TRBD2 (6 bases). The CDR3 length is 15 residues. Trimming removed 5 bases at V and 2 bases at J, with 13 bases between. Germline CDR1 SGHNT, CDR2 YENEEA.